This T cell receptor beta chain was documented in a study of T cell repertoires in aging, cancer and after chemotherapy. With respect to this clonotype: The junction departs from germline at one end; a sequencing error may be responsible.

The CDR3 length is 15 residues. CDR1 and CDR2 from the germline V gene are SGHDT and YYEEEE. A mixed TRB-A/B primer pool amplified rearranged TRB by multiplex touch-down PCR. Each CDR3 protein gets one entry after TCRdb re-called the multiplex PCR reads with MiXCR. The sample lists about 550 distinct CDR3 sequences; about 32% were seen once. Amplification of TCR beta used genomic DNA extracted from peripheral blood. The chain has TRBV5-6 and TRBJ2-7; TRBD1 is a possible D gene (6 bases). The clonotype originates from a human donor with a solid tumor. The sample taken for sequencing was blood. In DNA, the CDR3 is TGCGCCAGCAGTGCGGGTGGGACAAACTCCTACGAGCAGTACTTC. Encoded protein: CASSAGGTNSYEQYF.